A selection of T cell receptor beta chains follows, all from one sample in a study of cytomegalovirus exposure and HLA in healthy donors. TCRdb keeps only in-frame clones here, not all; method: immunoSEQ multiplex PCR. The sample yields 250,000 to 400,000 clones, about 90% seen once. Sequenced sample: PBMCs. Every receptor here comes from a woman in her twenties or thirties in good health and CMV-seropositive. Both conserved end residues are part of each CDR3. The order of the fields is V gene, clone size, J gene, D gene, CDR3 protein, CDR3 DNA. A D gene is named only where the DNA matches it firmly. Size values are once, few and many counts, or a class for expanded clones, and some rows have none.

TRBV28	once	TRBJ1-5	TRBD1	CASSPGQVNQPQHF	TGTGCCAGCAGTCCAGGACAGGTCAATCAGCCCCAGCATTTT
TRBV5-1	-	TRBJ2-7	TRBD1	CASTRTGGYEQYF	TGCGCCAGCACCCGGACAGGGGGGTACGAGCAGTACTTC
TRBV6-9	-	TRBJ2-1	TRBD2	CASSYSISAGGGPVRTAYNEQFF	TGTGCCAGCAGTTATTCGATATCAGCAGGCGGGGGGCCGGTCAGAACAGCCTACAATGAGCAGTTCTTC
TRBV25-1	-	TRBJ2-2	TRBD2	CASRTGGSGELFF	TGTGCCAGCAGGACGGGGGGATCCGGGGAGCTGTTTTTT
TRBV28	few	TRBJ1-6	TRBD1	CATRKGAYNSPLHF	TGTGCCACCCGAAAGGGGGCTTATAATTCACCCCTCCACTTT
TRBV2	-	TRBJ2-5	TRBD1	CASKGTGRETQYF	TGTGCCAGCAAAGGGACAGGGCGGGAGACCCAGTACTTC
TRBV4-3	-	TRBJ2-3	-	CASSQGSIVDTQYF	TGCGCCAGCAGCCAAGGTTCCATAGTCGATACGCAGTATTTT
TRBV4-1	-	TRBJ1-2	-	CASSQGRGARDYGYTF	TGCGCCAGCAGTCAAGGTCGGGGGGCGCGGGACTATGGCTACACCTTC
TRBV19	-	TRBJ2-7	TRBD2	CASSARTSDSYEQYF	TGTGCCAGTAGTGCTCGGACTAGCGACTCCTACGAGCAGTACTTC
TRBV7-6	few	TRBJ1-1	-	CASSPGSTEAFF	TGTGCCAGCAGCCCAGGATCGACTGAAGCTTTCTTT
TRBV29-1	-	TRBJ2-1	TRBD2	CSVEEASGSVANEQFF	TGCAGCGTTGAGGAGGCTAGCGGGAGTGTTGCCAATGAGCAGTTCTTC
TRBV14	-	TRBJ2-2	TRBD1	CASSLGQGFGTGELFF	TGTGCCAGCAGCCTGGGACAGGGCTTCGGCACCGGGGAGCTGTTTTTT
TRBV4-3	-	TRBJ2-7	-	CASSLRRADYEQYF	TGCGCCAGCAGCCTTCGACGGGCGGACTACGAGCAGTACTTC
TRBV2	-	TRBJ2-2	-	CASSVTNTGELFF	TGTGCCAGCAGCGTAACGAACACCGGGGAGCTGTTTTTT
TRBV5-1	-	TRBJ2-7	-	CASSPRSAGTASYEQYF	TGCGCCAGCAGCCCTAGGTCGGCGGGTACGGCCTCCTACGAGCAGTACTTC
TRBV11-1	-	TRBJ2-2	TRBD2	CASSLRGRAGELFF	TGTGCCAGCAGCTTACGAGGGAGGGCCGGGGAGCTGTTTTTT
TRBV7-2	-	TRBJ2-7	TRBD2	CASSLGTSGRFYEQYF	TGTGCCAGCAGCTTAGGGACTAGCGGGAGGTTCTACGAGCAGTACTTC
TRBV6-5	-	TRBJ2-5	-	CASSYSRLMKTQYF	TGTGCCAGCAGTTACTCGAGACTGATGAAGACCCAGTACTTC
TRBV30	few	TRBJ2-2	-	CAWSVLSNTGELFF	TGTGCCTGGAGTGTTCTAAGTAACACCGGGGAGCTGTTTTTT
TRBV9	-	TRBJ1-6	-	CASSPLTGPAHSPLHF	TGTGCCAGCAGTCCATTAACAGGGCCGGCTCATTCACCCCTCCACTTT
TRBV5-4	once	TRBJ1-2	TRBD1	CASSPGQDYGYTF	TGTGCCAGCAGCCCGGGACAGGACTATGGCTACACCTTC
TRBV6-5	-	TRBJ2-5	-	CASSYSFGGGPVTQYF	TGTGCCAGCAGCTACAGCTTCGGGGGCGGACCGGTGACCCAGTACTTC